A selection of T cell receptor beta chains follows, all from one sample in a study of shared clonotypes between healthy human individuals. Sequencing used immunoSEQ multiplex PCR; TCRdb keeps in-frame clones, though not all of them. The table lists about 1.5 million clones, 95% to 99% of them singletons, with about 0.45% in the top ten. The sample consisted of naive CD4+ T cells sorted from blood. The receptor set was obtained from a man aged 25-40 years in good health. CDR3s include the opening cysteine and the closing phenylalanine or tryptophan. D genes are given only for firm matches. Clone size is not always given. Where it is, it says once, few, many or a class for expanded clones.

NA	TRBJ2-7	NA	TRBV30	TGTGCCTGGTCGATGGGCCCTCGTCGGGAGCAGTACTTC	CAWSMGPRREQYF
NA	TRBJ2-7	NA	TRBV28	TGTGCCAGCAGTGTGGACTGGTCGAAGCAGTACTTC	CASSVDWSKQYF
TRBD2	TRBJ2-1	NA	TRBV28	TGTGCCAGCAGCCCCACTAGCGGAAGGGGTGGGGATGAGCAGTTCTTC	CASSPTSGRGGDEQFF
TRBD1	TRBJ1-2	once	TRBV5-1	TGCGCCAGCAGCAAGGACAGGGCTATGCTAGACTACACCTTC	CASSKDRAMLDYTF
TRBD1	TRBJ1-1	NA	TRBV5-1	TGCGCCAGCAGCCGCCGGACAGGGAACACTGAAGCTTTCTTT	CASSRRTGNTEAFF
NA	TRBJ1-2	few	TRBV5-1	TGCGCCAGCAGCTTGGCAGGCTCCAACTATGGCTACACCTTC	CASSLAGSNYGYTF
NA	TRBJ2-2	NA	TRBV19	TGTGCCAGTAGTCCTCTGACCGGTTCCGGGGAGCTGTTTTTT	CASSPLTGSGELFF
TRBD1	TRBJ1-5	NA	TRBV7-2	TGTGCCAGCAGCTCCTCGGGACAGTTCAATCAGCCCCAGCATTTT	CASSSSGQFNQPQHF
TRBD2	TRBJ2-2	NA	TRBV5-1	TGCGCCAGCAGGCGGGGGATGAACACCGGGGAGCTGTTTTTT	CASRRGMNTGELFF
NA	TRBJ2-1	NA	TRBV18	TGTGCCAGCTCACCCCAGGCCTTCTCCTACAATGAGCAGTTCTTC	CASSPQAFSYNEQFF
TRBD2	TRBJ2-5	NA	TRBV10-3	TGTGCCATCAGGGGTAGCGGGATCGGGGAGACCCAGTACTTC	CAIRGSGIGETQYF
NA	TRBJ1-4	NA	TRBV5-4	TGTGCCAGCAGCCCAGGATCCGGCTCAACTAATGAAAAACTGTTTTTT	CASSPGSGSTNEKLFF
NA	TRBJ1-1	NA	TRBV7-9	TGTGCCAGCAGCTTTCGGGGGTCTCCGGCTGGCACTGAAGCTTTCTTT	CASSFRGSPAGTEAFF
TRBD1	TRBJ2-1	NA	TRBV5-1	TGCGCCAGCAGCTTTGAGGCCGGACAGGGGGCCTCTGAGCAGTTCTTC	CASSFEAGQGASEQFF
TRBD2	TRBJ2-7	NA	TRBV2	TGTGCCAGTGAAAGGACTAGCGGTTACGAGCAGTACTTC	CASERTSGYEQYF
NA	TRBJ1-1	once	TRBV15	TGTGCCACCAGCAGAGGGTTCAGAGAACAAGCTTTCTTT	CATSRGFREQAFF
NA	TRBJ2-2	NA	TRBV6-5	TGTGCCAGCAGTTACCTGGGAGGGGAGCTGTTTTTT	CASSYLGGELFF
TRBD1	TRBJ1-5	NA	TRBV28	TGTGCCAGCAGTTCGGACAGGCACGATCAGCCCCAGCATTTT	CASSSDRHDQPQHF
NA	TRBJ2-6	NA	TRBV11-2	TGTGCCAGCAGCTCCTTACGCGCAACTGGGGCCAACGTCCTGACTTTC	CASSSLRATGANVLTF
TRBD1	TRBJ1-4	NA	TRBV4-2	TGTGCCAGCAGCCATGACCAACAGGGGGCAACTAATGAAAAACTGTTTTTT	CASSHDQQGATNEKLFF
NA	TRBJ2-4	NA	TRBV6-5	TGTGCCAGCAGTCCCTTACGACAGGATGAGTACATTCAGTACTTC	CASSPLRQDEYIQYF
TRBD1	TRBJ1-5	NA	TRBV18	TGTGCCAGCTCATTAACAATCACAGGGGCGAGCAATCAGCCCCAGCATTTT	CASSLTITGASNQPQHF
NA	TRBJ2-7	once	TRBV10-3	TGTGCCATCAGTGACGACCCGGGACGCCCGATGTTGGGTTCCTACGAGCAGTACTTC	CAISDDPGRPMLGSYEQYF
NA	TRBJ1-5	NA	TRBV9	TGTGCCAGCAGCGTAGGGGCCGGGGGCCCCGGTGGCAATCAGCCCCAGCATTTT	CASSVGAGGPGGNQPQHF
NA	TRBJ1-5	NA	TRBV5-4	TGTGCCAGCAGCTTGGGGCACAATCAGCCCCAGCATTTT	CASSLGHNQPQHF
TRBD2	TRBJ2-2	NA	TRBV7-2	TGTGCCAGCAGCGGACTAGCGGGAGTTGGTGCCGGGGAGCTGTTTTTT	CASSGLAGVGAGELFF
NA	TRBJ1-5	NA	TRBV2	TGTGCCAGCAGTGAAGCGCGGATTAGCAATCAGCCCCAGCATTTT	CASSEARISNQPQHF
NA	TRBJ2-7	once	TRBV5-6	TGTGCCAGCAGCGTGTTCCCGGGGGCGTACGAGCAGTACTTC	CASSVFPGAYEQYF
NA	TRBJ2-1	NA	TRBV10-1	TGCGCCAGCAGTGGGTTTTTACGCGATGAGCAGTTCTTC	CASSGFLRDEQFF
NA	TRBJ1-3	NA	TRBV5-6	TGTGCCAGCAGCCTACGACCGGGAAACACCATATATTTT	CASSLRPGNTIYF
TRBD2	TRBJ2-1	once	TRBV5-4	TGTGCCAGCAGCCCCGGTGTAGCGGGAGCCAGTGAGCAGTTCTTC	CASSPGVAGASEQFF
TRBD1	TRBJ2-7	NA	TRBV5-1	TGCGCCAGCAGCCGGGACAGCTACGAGCAGTACTTC	CASSRDSYEQYF
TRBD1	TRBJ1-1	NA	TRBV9	TGTGCCAGCAGCCAAACACAACAGGGGTTGGGAGCTTTCTTT	CASSQTQQGLGAFF
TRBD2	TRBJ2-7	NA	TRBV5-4	TGTGCCAGCAGCTCAAGCGGGAGGGGCTACGAGCAGTACTTC	CASSSSGRGYEQYF
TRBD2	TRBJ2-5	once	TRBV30	TGTGCCTGGAGTGTCTCGGGACTAGCGGGAAAAGAGACCCAGTACTTC	CAWSVSGLAGKETQYF
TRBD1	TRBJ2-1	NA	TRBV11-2	TGTGCCAGCAGCCCGACAGGGGGCAGGGGCAATGAGCAGTTCTTC	CASSPTGGRGNEQFF
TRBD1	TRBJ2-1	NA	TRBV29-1	TGCAGCGTTGAAGTCCGGACAGGGGGGTCCTACAATGAGCAGTTCTTC	CSVEVRTGGSYNEQFF
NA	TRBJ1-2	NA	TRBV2	TGTGCCAGCAGGGTCAGTTACACCTTC	CASRVSYTF
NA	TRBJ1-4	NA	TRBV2	TGTGCCAGCAGTGAAGTGGCTTGGGGTGAAAAACTGTTTTTT	CASSEVAWGEKLFF
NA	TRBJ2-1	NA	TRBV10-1	TGCGCCAGCAGTCCCAGACAGTTGGTATCCTACAATGAGCAGTTCTTC	CASSPRQLVSYNEQFF
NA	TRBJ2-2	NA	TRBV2	TGTGCCAGCAGTGACGGTGTCAGCACCGGGGAGCTGTTTTTT	CASSDGVSTGELFF
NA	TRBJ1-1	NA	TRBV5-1	TGCGCCAGCAGCTTTTCGCCGGGGAACACTGAAGCTTTCTTT	CASSFSPGNTEAFF
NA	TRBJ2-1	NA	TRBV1	TGCACCAGCAGCTTGAGCGGGATCGGCTCCTACAATGAGCAGTTCTTC	CTSSLSGIGSYNEQFF
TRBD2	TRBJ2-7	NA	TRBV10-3	TGTGCCATCAGGGGCAGGGCGGGAGACTCCTACGAGCAGTACTTC	CAIRGRAGDSYEQYF
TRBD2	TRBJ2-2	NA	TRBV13	TGTGCCAGCAGTCGAGGGCCAGCGGGAGTTGACGGGGAGCTGTTTTTT	CASSRGPAGVDGELFF
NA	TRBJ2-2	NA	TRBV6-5	TGTGCCAGCACATCGCCGGCAACCGGGGAGCTGTTTTTT	CASTSPATGELFF
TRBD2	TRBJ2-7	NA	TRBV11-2	TGTGCCAGCAGCTTAGGCCTAGCGGGAGCTCGCGAGCAGTACTTC	CASSLGLAGAREQYF
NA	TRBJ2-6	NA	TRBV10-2	TGCGCCACCCCTAGCGTCTCTGGGGCCAACGTCCTGACTTTC	CATPSVSGANVLTF
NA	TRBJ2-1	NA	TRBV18	TGTGCCAGCTCACCACTAAGGGGAAAGTCCTACAATGAGCAGTTCTTC	CASSPLRGKSYNEQFF
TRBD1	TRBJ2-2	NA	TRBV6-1	TGTGCCAGCAGTGACCGGGACAGGGTACTTCCCGGGGAGCTGTTTTTT	CASSDRDRVLPGELFF
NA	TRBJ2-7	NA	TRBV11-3	TGTGCCAGCAGCTTAGGAGGGACCAACTACGAGCAGTACTTC	CASSLGGTNYEQYF
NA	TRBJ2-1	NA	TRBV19	TGTGCCAGTAGTATCCAGACTAGCTCCTACAATGAGCAGTTCTTC	CASSIQTSSYNEQFF
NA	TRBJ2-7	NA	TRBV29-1	TGCAGCGTTGTTGACAGCTCCTACGAGCAGTACTTC	CSVVDSSYEQYF
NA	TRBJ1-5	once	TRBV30	TGTGCCTGGAGTGTCGGGGGGAATCAGCCCCAGCATTTT	CAWSVGGNQPQHF
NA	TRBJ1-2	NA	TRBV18	TGTGCCAGCTCACCCGCCCCGGGAATCTATGGCTACACCTTC	CASSPAPGIYGYTF
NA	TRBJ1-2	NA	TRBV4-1	TGCGCCAGCAGCCACCAGGGGCCCGCCTTGAGTGGCTACACCTTC	CASSHQGPALSGYTF
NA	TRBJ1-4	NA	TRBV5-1	TGCGCCAGCAGCCCCCAGGGATCTGGTGAAAAACTGTTTTTT	CASSPQGSGEKLFF